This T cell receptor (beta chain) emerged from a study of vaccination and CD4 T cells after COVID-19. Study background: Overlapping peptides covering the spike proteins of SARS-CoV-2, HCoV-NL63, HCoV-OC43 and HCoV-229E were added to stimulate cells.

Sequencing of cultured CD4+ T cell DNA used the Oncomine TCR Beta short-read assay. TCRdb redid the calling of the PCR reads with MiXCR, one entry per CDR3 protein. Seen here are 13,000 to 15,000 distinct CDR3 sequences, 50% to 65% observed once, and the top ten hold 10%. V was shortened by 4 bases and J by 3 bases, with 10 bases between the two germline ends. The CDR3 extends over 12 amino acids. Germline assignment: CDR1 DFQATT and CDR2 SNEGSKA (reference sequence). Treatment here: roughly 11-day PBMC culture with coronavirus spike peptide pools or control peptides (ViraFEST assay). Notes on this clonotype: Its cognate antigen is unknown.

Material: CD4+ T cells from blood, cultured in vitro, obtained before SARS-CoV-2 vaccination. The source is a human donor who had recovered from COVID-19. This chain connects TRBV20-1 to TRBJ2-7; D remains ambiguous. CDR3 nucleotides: TGCAGTGCTATCCTCGTCGGCTACGAGCAGTACTTC. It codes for CSAILVGYEQYF.